This T cell receptor (beta chain) was sequenced for a study of blood T cells in healthy people across ages. All donors came from Russia, were Caucasian and healthy, and spanned ages about 6 to 100. Germline V lookup: CDR1 MGHRA, CDR2 YSYEKL. There are 16 residues in the CDR3. V gave up 2 bases and J gave up 8 bases, with 21 bases separating them. Together with a sample-barcoded 5' primer, a J-beta primer mix was included in a second PCR lasting about 6 to 11 cycles. TCRdb re-called the 5' RACE reads with MiXCR, one entry per CDR3 protein. The sample has 1.6 million or so distinct CDR3 sequences; around 36% are singletons.

V usage is TRBV4-1 and J usage is TRBJ1-2; TRBD1 might be the D (6 bases). This TCR was sampled from a woman aged 25 to 39 in good health. Sample: blood. The CDR3 nucleotides are TGCGCCAGCAGCCAATCTGTAGAGACAGGCAATAGGGGCTACACCTTC. This encodes CASSQSVETGNRGYTF.